This paragraph covers one T cell receptor beta chain sequence. The antigen is unknown. The CDR3 runs to 13 residues. V gave up 5 bases and J gave up 7 bases, with 15 bases separating them. Per germline, CDR1 SGHAT and CDR2 FQNNGV. The PCR was carried out with 60 Vbeta primers and 13 Jbeta primers. Original data processing: About 9.9 million of the 80 million or so unique TCR beta chains counted in a later analysis were shared. Assay: immunoSEQ multiplex PCR; the TCRdb copy retains only in-frame clones and omits some. V and J calls and clone size are copied from that table; D and trimming were computed from the DNA. The data contain about 190,000 clones, approximately 84% of them seen just once; the ten biggest clones take up around 0.26%. The data originate from a study of cytomegalovirus exposure and HLA in healthy donors. Overall study findings and caveats: About 87% or about 30% of the time was how often most TCR beta V segments were productive, according to an earlier analysis.

The TCR was taken from a boy younger than 18 in good health and CMV-seronegative. The V and J genes are TRBV11-2 and TRBJ2-7; D perhaps matches TRBD1 (5 bases). Input material: PBMCs. CDR3 DNA: TGTGCCAGCAGCGAGGAGAGACAGTCTGAGCAGTACTTC. Amino acids: CASSEERQSEQYF.